The clone carrying this T cell receptor (beta chain) showed up just once. The sample originates from a study of CD8 T cells in Susac syndrome. Sequencing of TCR beta was performed on blood CD8+ T cells and on blood CD4+ T cells. TEMRA cells were FACS-enriched, while CD8+ and CD4+ T cells were negatively isolated. Reverse transcription used roughly 0.45 to 1 ug RNA and random hexamers. MiXCR, run by TCRdb on the immunoSEQ multiplex PCR reads, gives a single entry per CDR3 protein. The sample contains around 71,000 distinct CDR3 sequences, 93% of which appear only once. The specimen was CD4+ T cells from PBMCs. The source is a human donor with Susac syndrome.

CDR3 residues: CASSDTGGATYEQYF. Here the CDR3 DNA reads TGCGCCAGCAGCGACACAGGGGGCGCGACCTACGAGCAGTACTTC. The rearrangement uses TRBV5-1 and TRBJ2-7; 9 bases align to TRBD1. J lost 2 bases, V lost 4 bases, and 7 bases had no gene match. Germline loops: CDR1 SGHRS, CDR2 YFSETQ. The CDR3 sequence is 15 residues long.